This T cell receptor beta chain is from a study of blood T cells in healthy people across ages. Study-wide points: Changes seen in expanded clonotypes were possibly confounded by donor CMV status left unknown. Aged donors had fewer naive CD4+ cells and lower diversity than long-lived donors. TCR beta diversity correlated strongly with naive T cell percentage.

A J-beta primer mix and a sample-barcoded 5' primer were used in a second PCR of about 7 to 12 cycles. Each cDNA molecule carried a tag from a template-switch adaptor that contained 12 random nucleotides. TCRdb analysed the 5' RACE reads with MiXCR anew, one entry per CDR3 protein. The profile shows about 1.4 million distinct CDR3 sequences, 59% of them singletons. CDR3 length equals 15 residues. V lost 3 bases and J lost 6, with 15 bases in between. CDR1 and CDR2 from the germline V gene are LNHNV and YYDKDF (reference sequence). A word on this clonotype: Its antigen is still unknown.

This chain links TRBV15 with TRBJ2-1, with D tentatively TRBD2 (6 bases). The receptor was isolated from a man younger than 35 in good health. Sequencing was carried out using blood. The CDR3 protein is CATSRRGLRGNEQFF. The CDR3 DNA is TGTGCCACCAGCAGGAGGGGACTTAGAGGCAATGAGCAGTTCTTC.